This TCR beta chain stems from a study of blood T cell repertoires in COVID-19. Study-wide context: Nucleic acid was either cDNA or gDNA, and it came from T cells, B-cell-depleted T cells, or PBMCs.

Data came from immunoSEQ multiplex PCR; TCRdb stores just in-frame clones and leaves some out. This sample has about 11,000 clones, with over 70% found just once. The specimen was peripheral blood. This clonotype was obtained from a human donor in a cohort sampled during active COVID-19.

CDR3 amino acids: CASKGERGQGAGTGELFF. CDR3 coding DNA: TGTGCCAGTAAAGGCGAACGGGGACAGGGGGCCGGCACCGGGGAGCTGTTTTTT. The rearrangement links TRBV2 to TRBJ2-2; 12 bases fit TRBD1. CDR3 size: 18 residues. The V and J ends lost 9 bases and 4 bases, in that order; junction bases with no gene match: 15. Germline V CDR1 and CDR2: SNHLY, FYNNEI.